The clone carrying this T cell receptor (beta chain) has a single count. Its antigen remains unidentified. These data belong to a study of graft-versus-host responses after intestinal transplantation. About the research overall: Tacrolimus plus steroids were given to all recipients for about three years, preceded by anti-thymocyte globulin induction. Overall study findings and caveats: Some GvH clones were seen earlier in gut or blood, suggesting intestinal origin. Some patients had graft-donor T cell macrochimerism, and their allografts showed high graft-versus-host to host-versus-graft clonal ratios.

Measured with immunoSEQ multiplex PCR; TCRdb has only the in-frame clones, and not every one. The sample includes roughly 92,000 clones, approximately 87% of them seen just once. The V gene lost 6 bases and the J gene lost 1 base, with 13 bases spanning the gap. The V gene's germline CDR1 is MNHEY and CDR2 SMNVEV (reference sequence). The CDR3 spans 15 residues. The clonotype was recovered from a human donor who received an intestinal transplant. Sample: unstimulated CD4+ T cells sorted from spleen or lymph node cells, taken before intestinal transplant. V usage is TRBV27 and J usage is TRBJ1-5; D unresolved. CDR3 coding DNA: TGTGCCAGCAGGCCTAGACGGATGAGCAATCAGCCCCAGCATTTT. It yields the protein CASRPRRMSNQPQHF.